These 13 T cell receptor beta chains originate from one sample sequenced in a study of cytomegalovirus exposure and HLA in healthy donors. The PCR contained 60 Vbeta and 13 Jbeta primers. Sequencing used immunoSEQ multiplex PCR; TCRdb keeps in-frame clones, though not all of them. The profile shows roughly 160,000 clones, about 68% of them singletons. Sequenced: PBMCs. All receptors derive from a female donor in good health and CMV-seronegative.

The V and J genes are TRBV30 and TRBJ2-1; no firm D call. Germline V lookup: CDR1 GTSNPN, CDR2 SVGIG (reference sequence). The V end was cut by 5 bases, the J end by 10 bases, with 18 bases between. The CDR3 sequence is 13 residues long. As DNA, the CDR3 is TGTGCCTGGGCCCTGGGCCCTACAATGGAGCAGTTCTTC. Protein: CAWALGPTMEQFF.

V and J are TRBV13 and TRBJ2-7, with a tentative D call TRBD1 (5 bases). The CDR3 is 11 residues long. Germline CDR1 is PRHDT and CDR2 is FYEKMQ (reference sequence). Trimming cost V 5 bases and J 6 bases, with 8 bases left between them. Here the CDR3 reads CASSPDSEQYF. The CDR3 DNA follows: TGTGCCAGCAGCCCAGACAGCGAGCAGTACTTC.

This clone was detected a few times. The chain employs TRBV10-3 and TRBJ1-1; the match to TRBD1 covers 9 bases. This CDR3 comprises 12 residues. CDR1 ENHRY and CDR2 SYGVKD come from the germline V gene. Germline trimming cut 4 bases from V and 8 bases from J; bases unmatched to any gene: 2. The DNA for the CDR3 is TGTGCCATCAGTGGGGACAGGGCAGAAGCTTTCTTT. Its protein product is CAISGDRAEAFF.

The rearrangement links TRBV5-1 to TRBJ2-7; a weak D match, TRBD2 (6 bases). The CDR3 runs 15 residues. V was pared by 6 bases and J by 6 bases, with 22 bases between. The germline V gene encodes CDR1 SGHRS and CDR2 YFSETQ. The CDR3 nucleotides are TGCGCCAGCAACCATTGGGGGGAAAACTCCGCCGAGCAGTACTTC. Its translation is CASNHWGENSAEQYF.

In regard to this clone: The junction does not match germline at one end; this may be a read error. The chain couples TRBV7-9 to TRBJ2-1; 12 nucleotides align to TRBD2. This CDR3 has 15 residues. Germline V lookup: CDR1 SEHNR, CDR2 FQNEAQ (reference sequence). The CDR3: CSSSLASGRVNEQFF. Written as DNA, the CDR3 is TGTTCCAGCAGCCTCGCTAGCGGGAGGGTCAATGAGCAGTTCTTC.

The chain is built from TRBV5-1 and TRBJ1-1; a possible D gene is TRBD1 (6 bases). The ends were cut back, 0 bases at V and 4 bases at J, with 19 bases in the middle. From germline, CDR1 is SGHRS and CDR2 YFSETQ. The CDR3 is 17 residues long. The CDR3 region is CASSLVTQGRKATEAFF. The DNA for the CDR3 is TGCGCCAGCAGCTTGGTAACCCAGGGGCGGAAGGCCACTGAAGCTTTCTTT.

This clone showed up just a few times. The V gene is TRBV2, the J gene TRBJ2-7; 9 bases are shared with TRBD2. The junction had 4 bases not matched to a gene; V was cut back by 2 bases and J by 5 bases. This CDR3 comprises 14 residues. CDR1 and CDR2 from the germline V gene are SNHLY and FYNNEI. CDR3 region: CASSELRTSDEQYF. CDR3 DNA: TGTGCCAGCAGTGAATTGCGGACTAGCGACGAGCAGTACTTC.

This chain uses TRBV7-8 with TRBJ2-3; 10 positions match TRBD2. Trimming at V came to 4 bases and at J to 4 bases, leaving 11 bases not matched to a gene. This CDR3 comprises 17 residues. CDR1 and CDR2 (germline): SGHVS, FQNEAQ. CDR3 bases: TGTGCCAGCAGCTCGCTCCTAGCGGGAGCCCAGGCAGATACGCAGTATTTT. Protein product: CASSSLLAGAQADTQYF.

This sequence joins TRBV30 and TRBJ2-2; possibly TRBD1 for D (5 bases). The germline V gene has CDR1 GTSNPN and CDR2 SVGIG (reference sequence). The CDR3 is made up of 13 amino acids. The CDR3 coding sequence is TGTGCTGAACAGGCCCCGAACACCGGGGAGCTGTTTTTT. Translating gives CAEQAPNTGELFF.

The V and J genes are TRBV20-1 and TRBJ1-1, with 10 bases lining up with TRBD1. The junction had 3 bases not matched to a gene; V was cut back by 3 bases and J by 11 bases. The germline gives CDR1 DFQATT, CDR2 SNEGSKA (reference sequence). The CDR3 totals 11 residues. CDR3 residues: CSASRDRGAFF. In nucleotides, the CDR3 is TGCAGTGCTAGTAGGGACAGGGGTGCTTTCTTT.

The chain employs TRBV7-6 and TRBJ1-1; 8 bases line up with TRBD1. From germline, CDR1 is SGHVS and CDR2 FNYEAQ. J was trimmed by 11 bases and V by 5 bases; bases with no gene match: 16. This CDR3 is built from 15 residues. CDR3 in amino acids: CASSLGQGALLRAFF. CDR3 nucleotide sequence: TGTGCCAGCAGCCTAGGACAGGGAGCCCTCCTCCGGGCTTTCTTT.

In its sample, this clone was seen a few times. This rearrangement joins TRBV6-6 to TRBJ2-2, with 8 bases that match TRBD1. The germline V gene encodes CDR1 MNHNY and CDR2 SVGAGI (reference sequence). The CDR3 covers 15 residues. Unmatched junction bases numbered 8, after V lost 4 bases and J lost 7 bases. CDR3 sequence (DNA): TGTGCCAGCAGTTCGTCAGGGGGCGCAGGCGGGGAGCTGTTTTTT. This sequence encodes CASSSSGGAGGELFF.

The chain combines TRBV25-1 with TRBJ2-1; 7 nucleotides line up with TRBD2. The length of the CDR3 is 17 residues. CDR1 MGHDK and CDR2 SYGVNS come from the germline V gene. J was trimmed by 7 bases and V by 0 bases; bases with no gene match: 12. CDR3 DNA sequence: TGTGCCAGCAGTGAATACGTTGGTGCGGGAGAGTCGAATGAGCAGTTCTTC. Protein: CASSEYVGAGESNEQFF.